This T cell receptor beta chain was captured in a study of blood T cell repertoires in COVID-19. Whole-study context: Collection of acute and convalescent COVID-19 samples took place in the United States, Italy and Spain.

The germline CDR1 and CDR2 sequences are SGHRS and YFSETQ. The ends lost 2 bases at V and 8 bases at J; junction bases unmatched: 6. The length of the CDR3 is 14 residues. Sequenced by immunoSEQ multiplex PCR; TCRdb stores in-frame clones only, minus some. The data show around 140,000 clones, over 80% seen once. Sequenced sample: PBMCs or T cells enriched from blood (not recorded which). V usage is TRBV5-1 and J usage is TRBJ2-1; TRBD2 matches 8 bases. The sequence was collected from a man in his sixties who had recovered from COVID-19. The CDR3 bases are TGCGCCAGCAGCTTCCGCGGGGGGAGGGATGAGCAGTTCTTC. Translation gives CASSFRGGRDEQFF.